One and the same sample provided the 16 T cell receptor beta chains below, sequenced in a study of T cells after somatic rescue of genetic block. The table came from immunoSEQ multiplex PCR; TCRdb's copy has only in-frame clones and leaves some out. The data contain about 14,000 clones, 70% to 85% of them singletons. Specimen: peripheral blood mononuclear cells (PBMCs). The source is a boy under 18.

The chain joins TRBV21-1 to TRBJ2-4; TRBD2, the table's D call, was not compared with the DNA. TRBV21-1 is recorded as a pseudogene. This CDR3 spans 17 amino acids. CDR3 bases: TGTGCCAGCAGCAACCAGGGAGGAGGGAAAGATAGAAACATTCAGTACTTC. Translated: CASSNQGGGKDRNIQYF.

Only a few counts were recorded for this clone. CDR3 loop: CASSLRLAGGSDEQFF. Written as DNA, the CDR3 is TGTGCCAGCAGCTTAAGGCTAGCGGGAGGCAGCGATGAGCAGTTCTTC. The gene calls are TRBV7-6 and TRBJ2-1; 11 bases align to TRBD2. Germline CDR1 is SGHVS and CDR2 is FNYEAQ. V dropped 2 bases and J dropped 8; count of bases not matched to a gene: 8. This CDR3 spans 16 amino acids.

This clone was counted between two and nine times. The chain is built from TRBV6-1 and TRBJ2-1; D not resolved. The CDR3 totals 14 residues. Trimming removed 9 bases from V and 0 bases from J, with 12 bases in between. CDR1 is MNHNS and CDR2 is SASEGT in the germline V gene. The CDR3 DNA is TGTGCCAGTAGCAGCCTCAGCTCCTACAATGAGCAGTTCTTC. Its translation is CASSSLSSYNEQFF.

This rearrangement joins TRBV19 to TRBJ2-7; 10 positions match TRBD1. Germline CDR1 and CDR2: LNHDA and SQIVND (reference sequence). V shed 5 bases, J shed 3 bases, and the junction held 7 bases outside the gene matches. This CDR3 contains 15 residues. The CDR3 spells CASSLGTGVGYEQYF. CDR3 DNA: TGTGCCAGTAGTCTAGGGACAGGGGTGGGCTACGAGCAGTACTTC. The complete variable domain, with remaining parts taken from reference TRBV19 and TRBJ2-7, reads DGGITQSPKYLFRKEGQNVTLSCEQNLNHDAMYWYRQDPGQGLRLIYYSQIVNDFQKGDIAEGYSVSREKKESFPLTVTSAQKNPTAFYLCASSLGTGVGYEQYFGPGTRLTVT.

This clone was observed a handful of times. The CDR3 DNA sequence: TGCGCCAGCAGCTCCATGGAAAGGGAAAACGAGCAGTACTTC. Residues: CASSSMERENEQYF. V is TRBV5-1 and J is TRBJ2-7; D remains unclear. The CDR3 covers 14 residues. Trimming cost V 3 bases and J 5 bases, with 15 bases left between them. CDR1 and CDR2 from the germline V gene are SGHRS and YFSETQ.

The rearrangement joins TRBV10-3 to TRBJ2-2, with TRBD1 matching over 8 bases. CDR3 length equals 15 residues. The germline V gene encodes CDR1 ENHRY and CDR2 SYGVKD. The trim removed 0 bases at V and 6 bases at J, leaving 3 bases unmatched. CDR3 region: CAISESSTGAGELFF. CDR3 bases: TGTGCCATCAGTGAGTCTTCGACAGGGGCCGGGGAGCTGTTTTTT.

The chain combines TRBV9 with TRBJ2-7; no clear D gene. CDR1 and CDR2 from the germline V gene are SGDLS and YYNGEE. V was trimmed by 0 bases and J by 4 bases, leaving 17 bases between them. The CDR3 runs to 16 residues. The CDR3 DNA sequence: TGTGCCAGCAGCGTAGCCTTGGAAGGCCCTCCTTACGAGCAGTACTTC. Its protein is CASSVALEGPPYEQYF.

The gene calls are TRBV4-1 and TRBJ2-5; the D is unclear. The CDR3 consists of 16 residues. Trimming cost V 0 bases and J 4 bases, with 15 bases left between them. Germline V lookup: CDR1 MGHRA, CDR2 YSYEKL. The CDR3 sequence: CASSQDPGPFGETQYF. CDR3 nucleotide sequence: TGCGCCAGCAGCCAAGATCCCGGGCCGTTCGGAGAGACCCAGTACTTC.

The chain joins TRBV2 to TRBJ1-2, with D uncertain. Germline V gene data show CDR1 as SNHLY and CDR2 as FYNNEI. V was pared by 11 bases and J by 3 bases, with 10 bases between. CDR3 length equals 11 residues. CDR3 DNA: TGTGCCCCGAGAGAAGACTATGGCTACACCTTC. Amino acids: CAPREDYGYTF. The full variable domain, its missing parts supplied by reference TRBV2 and TRBJ1-2, is EPEVTQTPSHQVTQMGQEVILRCVPISNHLYFYWYRQILGQKVEFLVSFYNNEISEKSEIFDDQFSVERPDGSNFTLKIRSTKLEDSAMYFCAPREDYGYTFGSGTRLTVV.

About this clone itself: Just one base apart from a much larger clone, this may be a read error. This chain uses TRBV7-9 with TRBJ1-1; perhaps TRBD1 as D (5 bases). Germline assignment: CDR1 SEHNR and CDR2 FQNEAQ (reference sequence). The CDR3 is made up of 13 amino acids. V lost 1 base to trimming and J lost 4 bases, with 7 bases between them. Here the CDR3 DNA reads TGTGCCAGCAGCTTAGGGGGGAGCACTGAAGCTTTCTTT. Its protein product is CASSLGGSTEAFF. Supplemented by reference TRBV7-9 and TRBJ1-1, the full variable domain reads DTGVSQNPRHKITKRGQNVTFRCDPISEHNRLYWYRQTLGQGPEFLTYFQNEAQLEKSRLLSDRFSAERPKGSFSTLEIQRTEQGDSAMYLCASSLGGSTEAFFGQGTRLTVV.

This clone was found a few times. This sequence joins TRBV6-1 and TRBJ1-1; TRBD1 matches at 8 bases. Losses at the gene ends were 4 bases for V and 1 base for J; bases not matched to a gene: 8. Germline V gives CDR1 MNHNS, CDR2 SASEGT. This CDR3 contains 16 residues. The CDR3 loop is CASSGVTGARNTEAFF. The CDR3 DNA reads TGTGCCAGCAGTGGGGTGACAGGGGCGCGGAACACTGAAGCTTTCTTT.

This clone was seen more than once but under ten times. The V gene is TRBV5-4, the J gene TRBJ2-7; tentative D call: TRBD2 (7 bases). Germline V CDR1 and CDR2: SGHNT, YYREEE (reference sequence). This CDR3 is 17 amino acids long. Deletions cut 4 bases from V and 4 bases from J, with 24 bases between. The CDR3 DNA is TGTGCCAGCAGCGCACCCGTGGGGGGGGGCGGCCAGTACGAGCAGTACTTC. Translated: CASSAPVGGGGQYEQYF.

The genes are TRBV30 and TRBJ2-7, with 9 bases that match TRBD1. CDR1 and CDR2 (germline): GTSNPN, SVGIG (reference sequence). The CDR3 contains 14 residues. With 5 bases clipped from V and 3 bases from J, the junction kept 8 bases outside the gene matches. As DNA, the CDR3 is TGTGCCTGGGCTCTTGGGACAGGGAACTACGAGCAGTACTTC. This encodes CAWALGTGNYEQYF. The full variable domain, its missing parts supplied by reference TRBV30 and TRBJ2-7, is SQTIHQWPATLVQPVGSPLSLECTVEGTSNPNLYWYRQAAGRGLQLLFYSVGIGQISSEVPQNLSASRPQDRQFILSSKKLLLSDSGFYLCAWALGTGNYEQYFGPGTRLTVT.

V gene TRBV7-9 combines with J gene TRBJ2-7; 8 bases are a match to TRBD2. Trimming removed 4 bases from V and 7 bases from J; junction bases left unmatched: 9. Germline V lookup: CDR1 SEHNR, CDR2 FQNEAQ (reference sequence). CDR3 length equals 14 residues. The CDR3, as DNA: TGTGCCAGCAGCTCCACCGGACTAGCAGAAGAGCAGTACTTC. Its protein is CASSSTGLAEEQYF.

The chain recombines TRBV2 with TRBJ1-5, with D maybe TRBD1 (5 bases). The germline V gene encodes CDR1 SNHLY and CDR2 FYNNEI. The CDR3 has 15 residues. Trimming took 7 bases from V and 0 from J, leaving 13 bases between them. The CDR3 reads CASKGRQYSNQPQHF. CDR3 bases: TGTGCCAGCAAGGGGAGACAGTATAGCAATCAGCCCCAGCATTTT.

This clone appeared a few times. This chain uses TRBV10-1 with TRBJ2-5; 8 bases are shared with TRBD2. The V segment lost 3 bases and the J segment 2 bases; nucleotides outside the gene matches: 29. The CDR3 sequence is 23 residues long. CDR1 is WNHNN, CDR2 SYGVQD, per germline (reference sequence). The CDR3 sequence is CASSEPPSSGLALAEGVQETQYF. The DNA for the CDR3 is TGCGCCAGCAGTGAACCGCCGTCTAGTGGGTTGGCACTAGCGGAGGGGGTACAAGAGACCCAGTACTTC.